This T cell receptor beta chain was found in a study of cytomegalovirus exposure and HLA in healthy donors. General observations from the study: Sequencing had likely introduced a cluster of highly shared sequence variants as an artifact. Rarity marked most TCR sequences, yet some public TCRs occurred in many donors. As confirmed in vitro, three CMV-associated chains were specific for CMV antigens. In an earlier analysis, about 87% or about 30%: the productive usage of most TCR beta V segments.

Researchers ran the PCR with 60 Vbeta and 13 Jbeta primers. Sequencing was performed with immunoSEQ multiplex PCR; in TCRdb, only in-frame clones are kept and a portion is missing. The repertoire holds under 150,000 clones, with 64% as singletons. This CDR3 comprises 19 residues. The V gene's germline CDR1 is MGHRA and CDR2 YSYEKL. Deletions cut 3 bases from V and 6 bases from J, with 27 bases between. This clone occurred once. Its specificity is not known. The sequence derives from a woman aged 40-49 years in good health and CMV-seronegative. Sequencing used PBMCs. This chain joins TRBV4-1 and TRBJ1-5; no clear D gene. The CDR3 sequence is CASSHVFLGTFYGSQPQHF. The CDR3 DNA sequence: TGCGCCAGCAGCCACGTTTTTTTAGGAACATTCTACGGGAGTCAGCCCCAGCATTTT.